This T cell receptor (beta chain) was sequenced during a study of shared clonotypes between healthy human individuals. Germline CDR1 SGDLS, CDR2 YYNGEE. This CDR3 comprises 15 residues. J lost 5 bases, V lost 4 bases, and 4 bases had no gene match. TCRdb keeps only in-frame clones here, not all; method: immunoSEQ multiplex PCR. This table holds about 2 million clones, around 96% found once. In the naive CD8 group, cells lacked CD45RO and were positively selected for CCR7, so terminally differentiated effector memory CD45RA+ cells were left out. Comment on this clone: Antigen specificity is unknown.

Study-wide findings and caveats: Of the naive CD4 clonotypes, roughly 5% were shared across a few donors.

The clonotype was recovered from a man aged 18-30 years in good health. Sequencing used naive CD8+ T cells sorted from blood. The chain couples TRBV9 to TRBJ2-1, with TRBD2 matching 12 bases. The CDR3 DNA sequence: TGTGCCAGCAGCCCGCGACTAGCGGGGGACAATGAGCAGTTCTTC. This gives the protein CASSPRLAGDNEQFF.